These T cell receptor beta chains were read from a single sample in a study of cytomegalovirus exposure and HLA in healthy donors. Here immunoSEQ multiplex PCR was the method, and the copy in TCRdb shows in-frame clones only, minus some. The data show some 150,000 clones, 79% seen once. Specimen: PBMCs. These receptors all come from a man in his fifties in good health and CMV-seropositive. Each CDR3 is given with its conserved first and last residue. D genes are given only for firm matches. Expanded clones get a size class; other rows say once, few or many, or leave the size out.

j_gene: TRBJ2-3
len: 15
v_gene: TRBV2
abundance: once
d_gene: .
CDR3nt: TGTGCCAGCAGGGGAAGCGGAGCCAGCACAGATACGCAGTATTTT
CDR3aa: CASRGSGASTDTQYF

j_gene: TRBJ2-7
len: 14
v_gene: TRBV27
abundance: .
d_gene: TRBD1
CDR3nt: TGTGCCAGCAGGACGGGACAGGGGGCGAAAGAGCAGTACTTC
CDR3aa: CASRTGQGAKEQYF

j_gene: TRBJ1-5
len: 14
v_gene: TRBV28
abundance: .
d_gene: .
CDR3nt: TGTGCCAGCAGAGCATGGACAGACAATCAGCCCCAGCATTTT
CDR3aa: CASRAWTDNQPQHF

j_gene: TRBJ2-7
len: 14
v_gene: TRBV27
abundance: .
d_gene: TRBD1
CDR3nt: TGTGCCAGCAGCCTTAATGGACAGGGCTACGAGCAGTACTTC
CDR3aa: CASSLNGQGYEQYF

j_gene: TRBJ2-3
len: 19
v_gene: TRBV5-5
abundance: .
d_gene: TRBD1
CDR3nt: TGTGCCAGCAGCGATAAACATGGACGACAGGGGCCTAACACAGATACGCAGTATTTT
CDR3aa: CASSDKHGRQGPNTDTQYF

j_gene: TRBJ1-1
len: 13
v_gene: TRBV7-2
abundance: few
d_gene: .
CDR3nt: TGTGCCAGCAGCTTATACAGTCAGCTGGAAGCTTTCTTT
CDR3aa: CASSLYSQLEAFF

j_gene: TRBJ2-2
len: 14
v_gene: TRBV5-1
abundance: .
d_gene: .
CDR3nt: TGCGCCAGCAGCCCGCTCTTAGCGCCCGGGGAGCTGTTTTTT
CDR3aa: CASSPLLAPGELFF

j_gene: TRBJ2-5
len: 16
v_gene: TRBV5-1
abundance: once
d_gene: TRBD2
CDR3nt: TGCGCCAGCAGCTTGGCTCTAGCGGGTACCCAAGAGACCCAGTACTTC
CDR3aa: CASSLALAGTQETQYF

j_gene: TRBJ1-2
len: 13
v_gene: TRBV27
abundance: once
d_gene: .
CDR3nt: TGTGCCAGCGGCCCGGGAGACCTCAACGGCTACACCTTC
CDR3aa: CASGPGDLNGYTF

j_gene: TRBJ2-1
len: 15
v_gene: TRBV7-9
abundance: .
d_gene: TRBD2
CDR3nt: TGTGCCAGCAGCCCCGTAGCGGGAGTACACAATGAGCAGTTCTTC
CDR3aa: CASSPVAGVHNEQFF

j_gene: TRBJ2-1
len: 14
v_gene: TRBV5-1
abundance: few
d_gene: TRBD1
CDR3nt: TGCGCCAGCAGCCCGACAGGGGGGTACAATGAGCAGTTCTTC
CDR3aa: CASSPTGGYNEQFF

j_gene: TRBJ2-3
len: 15
v_gene: TRBV5-1
abundance: .
d_gene: .
CDR3nt: TGCGCCAGCAGCTTGGAACTAGATAGCGCAGATACGCAGTATTTT
CDR3aa: CASSLELDSADTQYF

j_gene: TRBJ2-7
len: 15
v_gene: TRBV6-1
abundance: .
d_gene: TRBD2
CDR3nt: TGTGCCAACAGTGAAGGACTAGCGGGGACCTACGAGCAGTACTTC
CDR3aa: CANSEGLAGTYEQYF

j_gene: TRBJ1-2
len: 13
v_gene: TRBV6-1
abundance: .
d_gene: TRBD1
CDR3nt: TGTGCCAGCAGAAGACAGGGGGCGAATGGCTACACCTTC
CDR3aa: CASRRQGANGYTF

j_gene: TRBJ2-7
len: 11
v_gene: TRBV9
abundance: .
d_gene: .
CDR3nt: TGTGCCAGCACCCTCTCCTACGAGCAGTACTTC
CDR3aa: CASTLSYEQYF

j_gene: TRBJ1-4
len: 16
v_gene: TRBV30
abundance: .
d_gene: TRBD1
CDR3nt: TGTGCCTGGACCTCCGGGACAGGGGCAACTAATGAAAAACTGTTTTTT
CDR3aa: CAWTSGTGATNEKLFF

j_gene: TRBJ2-1
len: 14
v_gene: TRBV29-1
abundance: .
d_gene: .
CDR3nt: TGCAGCGCCAACCCCCAGACGGGATCTGGTGAGCAGTTCTTC
CDR3aa: CSANPQTGSGEQFF

j_gene: TRBJ2-3
len: 16
v_gene: TRBV27
abundance: .
d_gene: TRBD2
CDR3nt: TGTGCCAGCAGTCAAATCCTAGCGGGAGGATTCGATACGCAGTATTTT
CDR3aa: CASSQILAGGFDTQYF